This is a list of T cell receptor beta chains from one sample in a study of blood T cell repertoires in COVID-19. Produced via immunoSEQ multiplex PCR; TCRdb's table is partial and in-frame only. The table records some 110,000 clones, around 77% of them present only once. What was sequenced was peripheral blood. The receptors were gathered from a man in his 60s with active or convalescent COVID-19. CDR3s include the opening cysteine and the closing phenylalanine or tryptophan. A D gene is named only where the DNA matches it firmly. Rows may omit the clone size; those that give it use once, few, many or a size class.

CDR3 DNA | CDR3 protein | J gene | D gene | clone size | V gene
TGTGCCAGCAGCTTCCCGGCGAAAGACGCGGTCTCTTTC | CASSFPAKDAVSF | TRBJ1-2 | - | - | TRBV7-2
TGTGCCAGCAGCCCCCGGGGTATGCAGGCAGAAGCTTTCTTT | CASSPRGMQAEAFF | TRBJ1-1 | - | - | TRBV11-3
TGTGCCACCAGCAGAACTACAGGGGCCTCCTACGAGCAGTACTTC | CATSRTTGASYEQYF | TRBJ2-7 | TRBD1 | - | TRBV15
TGTGCCATCAGTGATTCCGGGACAGGGGGCAGTTACACCGGGGAGCTGTTTTTT | CAISDSGTGGSYTGELFF | TRBJ2-2 | TRBD1 | - | TRBV10-3
TGTGCCAGCAGTTTGGGCAGGGGGCCGAACAATGAGCAGTTCTTC | CASSLGRGPNNEQFF | TRBJ2-1 | TRBD1 | once | TRBV28
TGTGCCACCAGTTTGGGACTAGCGGGAGTCGTTGAGCAGTTCTTC | CATSLGLAGVVEQFF | TRBJ2-1 | TRBD2 | once | TRBV24-1
TGTGCCAGCAGCTGGACAGGCCCCTCCTACGAGCAGTACTTC | CASSWTGPSYEQYF | TRBJ2-7 | TRBD1 | - | TRBV5-6
TGTGCCAGCACCGACCGGACAGGGAGGAATTCACCCCTCCACTTT | CASTDRTGRNSPLHF | TRBJ1-6 | TRBD1 | once | TRBV5-4
TGTGCCTGGAGTGTACGCGTCTCTGAAGCTTTCTTT | CAWSVRVSEAFF | TRBJ1-1 | - | - | TRBV30
TGTGCCAGCAGTTATTATCCCGGCCGGGGCACTGAAGCTTTCTTT | CASSYYPGRGTEAFF | TRBJ1-1 | - | - | TRBV6-5
TGTGCCAGCTCGGGAGGAGTCCAAGAGACCCAGTACTTC | CASSGGVQETQYF | TRBJ2-5 | - | once | TRBV18
TGTGCCAGTAGTACCGGACAGGGGCACGACACTGAAGCTTTCTTT | CASSTGQGHDTEAFF | TRBJ1-1 | TRBD1 | - | TRBV19
TGTGCCAGCAGGACAGGGACGGGTTTCTCTTCTGGGGCCAACGTCCTGACTTTC | CASRTGTGFSSGANVLTF | TRBJ2-6 | TRBD1 | - | TRBV27
TGTGCCAGCAGCTTGGGACAGTCTGCGAACACCGGGGAGCTGTTTTTT | CASSLGQSANTGELFF | TRBJ2-2 | - | few | TRBV5-6
TGTGCCAGCAGCTCCGGACAGGGGTATAGCACAGATACGCAGTATTTT | CASSSGQGYSTDTQYF | TRBJ2-3 | TRBD1 | - | TRBV7-2
TGTGCCAGCAGCTCCCCATCTGGAAACACCATATATTTT | CASSSPSGNTIYF | TRBJ1-3 | - | - | TRBV7-6
TGTGCCATCAGTGCGGTAGCGGGAGATGAGACCCAGTACTTC | CAISAVAGDETQYF | TRBJ2-5 | TRBD2 | - | TRBV10-3
TGTGCCAGCTCTCAGAAAAGGGACAGGTCCTCTGGGGCCAACGTCCTGACTTTC | CASSQKRDRSSGANVLTF | TRBJ2-6 | TRBD1 | - | TRBV18
TGTGCCAGCAGCCCGGGACAGGGAACCTATGGCTACACCTTC | CASSPGQGTYGYTF | TRBJ1-2 | TRBD1 | - | TRBV2
TGTGCCAGCACCAACGACAGGGCGGGCTACACCTTC | CASTNDRAGYTF | TRBJ1-2 | TRBD1 | - | TRBV28
TGTGCCAGTAGTATACCCCGCAGTTATCAGCCCCAGCATTTT | CASSIPRSYQPQHF | TRBJ1-5 | - | few | TRBV19
TGTGCCATCAGTGAGTCGGACAGGGGGCCCGAGACCCAGTACTTC | CAISESDRGPETQYF | TRBJ2-5 | TRBD1 | - | TRBV10-3
TGTGCCAGCAGCTTACAGGGGGTAGGAAAAGAGACCCAGTACTTC | CASSLQGVGKETQYF | TRBJ2-5 | TRBD1 | - | TRBV7-3
TGCGCCAGCAGCCAACCCGGGACTAGGACCTACAATGAGCAGTTCTTC | CASSQPGTRTYNEQFF | TRBJ2-1 | TRBD2 | few | TRBV4-1
TGTGCCAGCAGTTTATCGACCTATGGGACAGGGGCCGGGGCCAACGTCCTGACTTTC | CASSLSTYGTGAGANVLTF | TRBJ2-6 | TRBD1 | - | TRBV27
TGTGCCAGCAGCTTGGGGACAGGGATGGGAGAGACCCAGTACTTC | CASSLGTGMGETQYF | TRBJ2-5 | TRBD1 | once | TRBV5-6
TGTGCCAGCAGCGCTGGGACTAGAGGCGAGCAGTACTTC | CASSAGTRGEQYF | TRBJ2-7 | TRBD2 | - | TRBV11-3
TGTGCCAGCAGTCCCACTAGCTACCGTGGAGATACGCAGTATTTT | CASSPTSYRGDTQYF | TRBJ2-3 | - | - | TRBV2
TGTGCCAGCAGAGGGGTGGCCGGGGAGCTGTTTTTT | CASRGVAGELFF | TRBJ2-2 | - | - | TRBV3-1/TRBV3-2
TGTGCCAGCAGCTTAGTCGGGAGTATAGATACGCAGTATTTT | CASSLVGSIDTQYF | TRBJ2-3 | - | once | TRBV7-2
TGTGCCAGCAGATTTGGAGGCACAGATACGCAGTATTTT | CASRFGGTDTQYF | TRBJ2-3 | - | - | TRBV27
TGTGCCAGCAGCTTAGCTAGCGGGCCGTTGGAGACCCAGTACTTC | CASSLASGPLETQYF | TRBJ2-5 | TRBD2 | - | TRBV7-3
TGTGCCAGCAGTGATGTTGGACGGGGGACCTACGAGCAGTACTTC | CASSDVGRGTYEQYF | TRBJ2-7 | - | - | TRBV28
TGTGCCACCAGTGATTCCGCGGGGGTTCCCGAGCAGTACTTC | CATSDSAGVPEQYF | TRBJ2-7 | TRBD2 | - | TRBV24-1